A single sample is the source of the 9 T cell receptor beta chains below, sequenced in a study of blood T cell repertoires in COVID-19. Assay used: immunoSEQ multiplex PCR; TCRdb lists only in-frame clones, some missing. The sample shows around 300,000 clones, just under 90% of them seen only once. Sequencing was performed on peripheral blood. The receptors were gathered from a woman between 40 and 55 years old with acute or convalescent COVID-19.

V is TRBV20-1 and J is TRBJ2-5; D gene uncertain. Germline values: CDR1 DFQATT, CDR2 SNEGSKA (reference sequence). The CDR3 consists of 10 residues. CDR3: CSSPRETQYF. For the CDR3, the DNA is TGCAGCTCACCGAGGGAGACCCAGTACTTC.

The chain couples TRBV19 to TRBJ2-3; D is possibly TRBD1 (6 bases). V was clipped by 4 bases and J by 0 bases, with 8 bases between them. Germline CDR1 is LNHDA and CDR2 is SQIVND (reference sequence). There are 14 residues in the CDR3. CDR3 loop: CASSTGASTDTQYF. CDR3 sequence (DNA): TGTGCCAGTAGTACAGGGGCCAGCACAGATACGCAGTATTTT. Supplemented by reference TRBV19 and TRBJ2-3, the full variable domain reads DGGITQSPKYLFRKEGQNVTLSCEQNLNHDAMYWYRQDPGQGLRLIYYSQIVNDFQKGDIAEGYSVSREKKESFPLTVTSAQKNPTAFYLCASSTGASTDTQYFGPGTRLTVL.

This sequence joins TRBV13 and TRBJ2-1, with 9 nucleotides matching TRBD2. Germline loops: CDR1 PRHDT, CDR2 FYEKMQ (reference sequence). The CDR3 is 16 amino acids. Trimming at V came to 4 bases and at J to 6 bases, leaving 10 bases not matched to a gene. CDR3 in amino acids: CASSSPLAGGANEQFF. As DNA, the CDR3 is TGTGCCAGCAGCTCCCCCTTGGCGGGGGGGGCCAATGAGCAGTTCTTC.

The CDR3 protein is CASSLGPFGYTF. For the CDR3, the DNA is TGTGCCAGCAGCTTAGGTCCATTCGGCTACACCTTC. V is TRBV7-9 and J is TRBJ1-2; unclear D gene. Trimming stripped 1 base from V and 8 bases from J, with 8 bases between. This CDR3 has 12 residues. CDR1 and CDR2 (germline): SEHNR, FQNEAQ (reference sequence).

This rearrangement joins TRBV5-6 to TRBJ1-6, with a tentative D call TRBD1 (5 bases). With 6 bases removed from V and 9 bases from J, the gap between germline ends came to 16 bases. The CDR3 spans 14 residues. Germline loops: CDR1 SGHDT, CDR2 YYEEEE. The CDR3 coding sequence is TGTGCCAGCATCCCTTTGAGGGGAGGTTCACCCCTCCACTTT. Translation: CASIPLRGGSPLHF.

The V and J genes are TRBV4-1 and TRBJ2-7, with 9 bases fitting TRBD2. The CDR3 is 15 amino acids. Germline-derived CDR1 and CDR2 are MGHRA and YSYEKL. After removal of 0 bases from V and 12 bases from J, the junction contained 12 bases not matched to a gene. CDR3 residues: CASSQDPSGGTLRYV. As DNA, the CDR3 is TGCGCCAGCAGCCAAGATCCCAGCGGGGGGACCTTGCGGTACGTC.

The chain joins TRBV5-1 to TRBJ2-1, with a weak D call TRBD1 (6 bases). The germline V gene has CDR1 SGHRS and CDR2 YFSETQ. The V gene lost 0 bases and the J gene lost 5 bases, with 12 bases spanning the gap. This CDR3 has 15 residues. CDR3 nucleotide sequence: TGCGCCAGCAGCTTGGTTTGGACAGAAAACAATGAGCAGTTCTTC. This gives the protein CASSLVWTENNEQFF.

This clone was observed a single time. The V and J genes are TRBV15 and TRBJ1-1, with D possibly being TRBD1 (5 bases). The CDR3 consists of 14 residues. Germline V gives CDR1 LNHNV, CDR2 YYDKDF (reference sequence). V was pared by 3 bases and J by 0 bases, with 8 bases between. CDR3 DNA sequence: TGTGCCACCAGCAGGGGGGGGTTGAACACTGAAGCTTTCTTT. Translating it yields CATSRGGLNTEAFF.

The V and J genes are TRBV5-8 and TRBJ1-1; 10 nucleotides align to TRBD1. Germline-derived CDR1 and CDR2 are SGHTS and YDEGEE. The CDR3 sequence is 13 residues long. V was pared by 0 bases and J by 10 bases, with 3 bases of the junction left unmatched. DNA of the CDR3: TGTGCCAGCAGCTTGGGGGACAGGGGTACAGCTTTCTTT. This sequence encodes CASSLGDRGTAFF.